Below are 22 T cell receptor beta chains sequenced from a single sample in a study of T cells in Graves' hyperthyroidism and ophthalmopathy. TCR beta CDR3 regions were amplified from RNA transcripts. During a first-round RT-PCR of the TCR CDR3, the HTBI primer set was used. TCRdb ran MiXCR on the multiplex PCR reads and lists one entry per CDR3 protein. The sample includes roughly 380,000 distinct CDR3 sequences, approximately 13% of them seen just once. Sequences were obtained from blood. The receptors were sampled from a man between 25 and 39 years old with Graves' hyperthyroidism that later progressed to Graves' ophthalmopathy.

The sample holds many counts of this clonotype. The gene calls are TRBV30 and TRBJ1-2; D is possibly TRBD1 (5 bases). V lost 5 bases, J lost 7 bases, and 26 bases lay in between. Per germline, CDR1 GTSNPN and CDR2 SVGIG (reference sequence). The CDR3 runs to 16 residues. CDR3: CAWWRGPTPTWGGYTF. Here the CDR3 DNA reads TGTGCCTGGTGGAGGGGACCAACCCCAACGTGGGGTGGCTACACCTTC.

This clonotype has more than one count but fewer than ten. The CDR3 protein is CASGRDGLFSAQYF. CDR3 nucleotides: TGTGCCAGCGGCCGGGACGGACTGTTTTCTGCCCAGTACTTC. The genes are TRBV27 and TRBJ2-5; TRBD1 or TRBD2 may be the D gene (5 bases each). The CDR3 extends over 14 amino acids. CDR1 and CDR2 from the germline V gene are MNHEY and SMNVEV (reference sequence). V was cut by 8 bases and J by 9 bases, with 22 bases left in between.

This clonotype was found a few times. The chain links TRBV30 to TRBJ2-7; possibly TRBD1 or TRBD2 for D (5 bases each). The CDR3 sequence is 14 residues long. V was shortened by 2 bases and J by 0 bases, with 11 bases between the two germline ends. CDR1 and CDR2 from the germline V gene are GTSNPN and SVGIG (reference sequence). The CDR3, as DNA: TGTGCCTGGAGTTGGGGGTCCAGCTCCTACGAGCAGTACTTC. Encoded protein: CAWSWGSSSYEQYF.

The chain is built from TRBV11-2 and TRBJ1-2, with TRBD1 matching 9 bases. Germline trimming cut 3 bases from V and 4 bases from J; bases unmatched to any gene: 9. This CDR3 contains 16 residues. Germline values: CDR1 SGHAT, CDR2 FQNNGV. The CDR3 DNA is TGTGCCAGCAGCTTGTTGGGGACAGGGAGTGCCTATGGCTACACCTTC. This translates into CASSLLGTGSAYGYTF.

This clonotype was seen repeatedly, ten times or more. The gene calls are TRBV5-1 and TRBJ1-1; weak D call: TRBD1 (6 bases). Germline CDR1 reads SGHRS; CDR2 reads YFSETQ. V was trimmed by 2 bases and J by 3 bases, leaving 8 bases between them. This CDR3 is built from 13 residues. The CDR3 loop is CASSFQGHTEAFF. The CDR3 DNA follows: TGCGCCAGCAGCTTCCAGGGGCACACTGAAGCTTTCTTT.

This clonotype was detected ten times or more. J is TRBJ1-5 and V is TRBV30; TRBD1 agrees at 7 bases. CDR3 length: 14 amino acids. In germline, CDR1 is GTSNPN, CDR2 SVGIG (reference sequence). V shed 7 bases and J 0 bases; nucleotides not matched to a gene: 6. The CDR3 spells CAYKQGNSNQPQHF. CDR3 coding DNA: TGTGCCTACAAACAGGGGAATAGCAATCAGCCCCAGCATTTT.

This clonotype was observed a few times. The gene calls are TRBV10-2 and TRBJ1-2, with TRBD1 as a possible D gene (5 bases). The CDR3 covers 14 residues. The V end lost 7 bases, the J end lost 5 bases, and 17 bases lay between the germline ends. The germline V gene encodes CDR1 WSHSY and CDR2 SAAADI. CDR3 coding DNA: TGCGCCAGCACTTTAACGCAGACAGAATATGGCTACACCTTC. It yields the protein CASTLTQTEYGYTF.

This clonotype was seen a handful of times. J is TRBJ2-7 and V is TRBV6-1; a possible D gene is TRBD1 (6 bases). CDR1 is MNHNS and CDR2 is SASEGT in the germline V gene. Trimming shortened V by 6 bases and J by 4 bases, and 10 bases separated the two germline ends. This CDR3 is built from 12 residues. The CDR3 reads CASRSDRYEQYF. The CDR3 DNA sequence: TGTGCCAGCAGATCGGACAGATACGAGCAGTACTTC.

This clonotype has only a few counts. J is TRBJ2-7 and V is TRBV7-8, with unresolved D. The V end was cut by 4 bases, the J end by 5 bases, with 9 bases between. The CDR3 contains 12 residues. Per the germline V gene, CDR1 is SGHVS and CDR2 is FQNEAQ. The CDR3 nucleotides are TGTGCCAGCAGCTCGGTTGTCGACGAGCAGTACTTC. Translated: CASSSVVDEQYF.

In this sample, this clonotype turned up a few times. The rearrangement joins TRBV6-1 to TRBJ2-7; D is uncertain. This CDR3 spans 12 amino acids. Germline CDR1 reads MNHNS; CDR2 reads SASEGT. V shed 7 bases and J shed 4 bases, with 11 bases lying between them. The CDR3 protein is CASTEVAYEQYF. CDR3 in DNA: TGTGCCAGCACGGAAGTGGCGTACGAGCAGTACTTC.

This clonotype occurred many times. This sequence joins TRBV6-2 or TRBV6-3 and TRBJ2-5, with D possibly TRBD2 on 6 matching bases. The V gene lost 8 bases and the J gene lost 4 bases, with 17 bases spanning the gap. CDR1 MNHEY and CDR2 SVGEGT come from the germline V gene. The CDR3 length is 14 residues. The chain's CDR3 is CASAGRDQRETQYF. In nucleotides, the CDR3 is TGTGCCAGCGCTGGGCGGGACCAAAGAGAGACCCAGTACTTC.

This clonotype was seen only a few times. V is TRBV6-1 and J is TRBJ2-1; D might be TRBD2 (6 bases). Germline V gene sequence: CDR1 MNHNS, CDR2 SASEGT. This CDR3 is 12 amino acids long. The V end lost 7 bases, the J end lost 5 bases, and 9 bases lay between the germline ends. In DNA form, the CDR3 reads TGTGCCAGCAAGAGACTAGACAATGAGCAGTTCTTC. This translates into CASKRLDNEQFF.

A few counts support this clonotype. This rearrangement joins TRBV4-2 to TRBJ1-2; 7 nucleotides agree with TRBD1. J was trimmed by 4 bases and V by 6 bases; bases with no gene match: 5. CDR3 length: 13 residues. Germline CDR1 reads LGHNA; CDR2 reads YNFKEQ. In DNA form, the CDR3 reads TGTGCCAGCAGGAGGACAGGTTTCTATGGCTACACCTTC. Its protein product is CASRRTGFYGYTF.

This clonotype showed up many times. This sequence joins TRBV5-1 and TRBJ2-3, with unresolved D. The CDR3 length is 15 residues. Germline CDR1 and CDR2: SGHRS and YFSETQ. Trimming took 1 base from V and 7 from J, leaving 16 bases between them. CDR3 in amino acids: CASSLPRTDMNTQYF. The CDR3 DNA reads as TGCGCCAGCAGCTTGCCTAGAACCGATATGAATACGCAGTATTTT.

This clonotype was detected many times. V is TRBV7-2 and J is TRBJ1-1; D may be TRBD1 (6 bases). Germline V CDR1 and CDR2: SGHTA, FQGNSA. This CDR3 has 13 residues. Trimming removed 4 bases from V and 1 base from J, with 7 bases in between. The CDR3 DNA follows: TGTGCCAGCAGCTGGGGGCCGAACACTGAAGCTTTCTTT. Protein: CASSWGPNTEAFF.

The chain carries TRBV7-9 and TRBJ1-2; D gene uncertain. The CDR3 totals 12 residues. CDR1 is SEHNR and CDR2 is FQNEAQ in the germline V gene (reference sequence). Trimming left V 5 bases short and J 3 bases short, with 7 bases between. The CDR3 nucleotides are TGTGCCAGCAGCCCGGCTGACTATGGCTACACCTTC. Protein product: CASSPADYGYTF.

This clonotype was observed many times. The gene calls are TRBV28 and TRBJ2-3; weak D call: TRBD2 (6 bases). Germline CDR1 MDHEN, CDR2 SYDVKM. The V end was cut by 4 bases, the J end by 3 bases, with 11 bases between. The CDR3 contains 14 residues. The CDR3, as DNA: TGTGCCAGCAGTTCCGGGAGTGGGACAGATACGCAGTATTTT. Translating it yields CASSSGSGTDTQYF. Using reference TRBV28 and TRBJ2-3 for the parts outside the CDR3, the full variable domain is DVKVTQSSRYLVKRTGEKVFLECVQDMDHENMFWYRQDPGLGLRLIYFSYDVKMKEKGDIPEGYSVSREKKERFSLILESASTNQTSMYLCASSSGSGTDTQYFGPGTRLTVL.

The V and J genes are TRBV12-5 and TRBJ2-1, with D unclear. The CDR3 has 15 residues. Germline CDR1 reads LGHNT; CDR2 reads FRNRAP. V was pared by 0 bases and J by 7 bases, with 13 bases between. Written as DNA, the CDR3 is TGTGCTAGTGGTTTGGTACTTGGGAAGAGGAATGAGCAGTTCTTC. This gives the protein CASGLVLGKRNEQFF.

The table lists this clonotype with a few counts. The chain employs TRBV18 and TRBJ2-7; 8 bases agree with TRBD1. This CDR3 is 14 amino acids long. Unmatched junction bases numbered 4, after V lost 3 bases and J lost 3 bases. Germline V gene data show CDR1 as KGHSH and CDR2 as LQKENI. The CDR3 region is CASSPPDRGYEQYF. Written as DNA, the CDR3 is TGTGCCAGCTCACCCCCCGACAGGGGCTACGAGCAGTACTTC. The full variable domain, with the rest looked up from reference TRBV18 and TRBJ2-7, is NAGVMQNPRHLVRRRGQEARLRCSPMKGHSHVYWYRQLPEEGLKFMVYLQKENIIDESGMPKERFSAEFPKEGPSILRIQQVVRGDSAAYFCASSPPDRGYEQYFGPGTRLTVT.

CDR3 sequence: CASSQGAGEETQYF. The CDR3 nucleotides are TGTGCCAGCAGCCAAGGGGCAGGGGAAGAGACCCAGTACTTC. The chain recombines TRBV3-1 with TRBJ2-5; a weak D match, TRBD1 (6 bases). With 1 base removed from V and 3 bases from J, the gap between germline ends came to 9 bases. CDR1 and CDR2 (germline): LGHDT, YNNKEL (reference sequence). The CDR3 loop spans 14 amino acids.

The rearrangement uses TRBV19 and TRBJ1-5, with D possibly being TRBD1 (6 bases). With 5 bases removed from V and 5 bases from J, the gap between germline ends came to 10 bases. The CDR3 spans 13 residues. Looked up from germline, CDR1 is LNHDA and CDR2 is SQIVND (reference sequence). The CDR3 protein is CASSDRFDQPQHF. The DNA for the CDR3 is TGTGCCAGTAGTGACAGGTTTGATCAGCCCCAGCATTTT.

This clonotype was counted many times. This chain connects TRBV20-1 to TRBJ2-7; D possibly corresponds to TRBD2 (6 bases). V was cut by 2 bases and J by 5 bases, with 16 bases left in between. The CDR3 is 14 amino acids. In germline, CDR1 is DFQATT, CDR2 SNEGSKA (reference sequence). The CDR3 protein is CSARSPGLPNEQYF. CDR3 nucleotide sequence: TGCAGTGCTAGATCGCCGGGACTCCCAAACGAGCAGTACTTC.